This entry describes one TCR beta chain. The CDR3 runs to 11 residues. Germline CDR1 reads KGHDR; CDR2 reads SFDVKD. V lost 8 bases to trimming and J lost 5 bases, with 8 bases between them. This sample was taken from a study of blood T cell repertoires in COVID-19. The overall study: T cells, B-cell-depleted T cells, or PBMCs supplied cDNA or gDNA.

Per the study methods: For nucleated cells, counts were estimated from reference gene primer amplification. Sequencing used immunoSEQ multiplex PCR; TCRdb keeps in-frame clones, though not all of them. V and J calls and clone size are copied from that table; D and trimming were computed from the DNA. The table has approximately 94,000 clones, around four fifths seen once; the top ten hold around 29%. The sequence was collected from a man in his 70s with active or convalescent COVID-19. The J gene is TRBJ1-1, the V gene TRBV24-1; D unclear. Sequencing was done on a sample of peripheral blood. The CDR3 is CATKSLTEAFF. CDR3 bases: TGTGCCACCAAGTCCCTAACTGAAGCTTTCTTT.